A selection of T cell receptor beta chains follows, all from one sample in a study of prognosis after radiotherapy for stage I lung cancer. TCRdb fed the multiplex PCR reads into MiXCR, producing one record per CDR3 protein. The data show about 47,000 distinct CDR3 sequences, over 30% seen once. The specimen was PBMCs, collected before or after stereotactic body radiation therapy (not recorded which). These receptors were taken from a donor older than 45 with non-small cell lung cancer. CDR3s include the opening cysteine and the closing phenylalanine or tryptophan. A D gene is named only where the DNA matches it firmly. Not all rows give a size; the values are once, few, many and, for expanded clones, a class.

j_gene: TRBJ2-6
abundance: many
v_gene: TRBV12-3/TRBV12-4
d_gene: .
CDR3nt: TGTGCCAGCAGTTTCCGGGACGTCCTGACTTTC
CDR3aa: CASSFRDVLTF

j_gene: TRBJ2-5
abundance: many
v_gene: TRBV20-1
d_gene: TRBD2
CDR3nt: TGCAGTGCTAGTCTGACTAGCGGGAGGGGGGGGTACCAAGAGACCCAGTACTTC
CDR3aa: CSASLTSGRGGYQETQYF

j_gene: TRBJ2-3
abundance: .
v_gene: TRBV11-2
d_gene: .
CDR3nt: TGTGTCAGCAGCTTAGTAGGTGGCAGATACACAGATACGCAGTATTTT
CDR3aa: CVSSLVGGRYTDTQYF

j_gene: TRBJ1-6
abundance: many
v_gene: TRBV12-5
d_gene: .
CDR3nt: TGTGCTAGTGGTTTGGTAGGGACACGGGATTCACCCCTCCACTTT
CDR3aa: CASGLVGTRDSPLHF

j_gene: TRBJ1-4
abundance: many
v_gene: TRBV5-1
d_gene: TRBD1
CDR3nt: TGCGCCAGCAGCCCACAGGGGGCGGATAATGAAAAACTGTTTTTT
CDR3aa: CASSPQGADNEKLFF

j_gene: TRBJ2-6
abundance: many
v_gene: TRBV5-6
d_gene: .
CDR3nt: TGTGCCAGCAGCTTTGGGGCCAACGTCCTGACTTTC
CDR3aa: CASSFGANVLTF

j_gene: TRBJ2-3
abundance: many
v_gene: TRBV30
d_gene: TRBD2
CDR3nt: TGTGCCTTGAACAAAAGGCGTCTAGCGGGAGGATGGGGCACAGATACGCAGTATTTT
CDR3aa: CALNKRRLAGGWGTDTQYF

j_gene: TRBJ2-1
abundance: .
v_gene: TRBV6-1
d_gene: .
CDR3nt: TGTGCCATCAGGCGGCTGCATGGCACGGGCTCCTACAATGAGCAGTTCTTC
CDR3aa: CAIRRLHGTGSYNEQFF

j_gene: TRBJ1-3
abundance: medium-sized
v_gene: TRBV20-1
d_gene: .
CDR3nt: TGCAGTGCTAGACTACTGGGCGGTTACTCTGGAAACACCATATATTTT
CDR3aa: CSARLLGGYSGNTIYF

j_gene: TRBJ1-1
abundance: many
v_gene: TRBV2
d_gene: .
CDR3nt: TGTGCCAGCAGAACCGACTATACGAACACTGAAGCTTTCTTT
CDR3aa: CASRTDYTNTEAFF

j_gene: TRBJ2-2
abundance: .
v_gene: TRBV10-3
d_gene: .
CDR3nt: TGTTCCATCAGTGAGTCGGGCAGGGCCACCGGTGAGCTGTTTTTT
CDR3aa: CSISESGRATGELFF

j_gene: TRBJ2-3
abundance: many
v_gene: TRBV5-1
d_gene: TRBD2
CDR3nt: TGCGCCAGCAGCCCAAGGACTAGCGGGAGCACAGATACGCAGTATTTT
CDR3aa: CASSPRTSGSTDTQYF

j_gene: TRBJ2-1
abundance: many
v_gene: TRBV9
d_gene: .
CDR3nt: TGTGCCAGCGGGCGGCTAGCGCTCAACAATGAGCAGTTCTTC
CDR3aa: CASGRLALNNEQFF

j_gene: TRBJ2-3
abundance: .
v_gene: TRBV6-4
d_gene: .
CDR3nt: TGTGCCAGCAGTGACTCGTGGGGAGGCAATACGCAGTATTTT
CDR3aa: CASSDSWGGNTQYF

j_gene: TRBJ1-1
abundance: .
v_gene: TRBV25-1
d_gene: .
CDR3nt: TGTGCCAGCAGTGAATCGGGCTTCCAAGCTTTATTT
CDR3aa: CASSESGFQALF

j_gene: TRBJ2-3
abundance: .
v_gene: TRBV24-1
d_gene: TRBD2
CDR3nt: TGTGCCGCACGGGGACTAGCTGAGACAGATAAACAGTATTTT
CDR3aa: CAARGLAETDKQYF

j_gene: TRBJ2-7
abundance: .
v_gene: TRBV7-6
d_gene: .
CDR3nt: TGTGCCAGCAGCTTAGGCCAGGGAACCTACGAGCAGTACTTC
CDR3aa: CASSLGQGTYEQYF

j_gene: TRBJ2-2
abundance: many
v_gene: TRBV20-1
d_gene: TRBD1
CDR3nt: TGCAGTGCTAGGAAGAGGGGGCTAGGGGAGCTGTTTTTT
CDR3aa: CSARKRGLGELFF

j_gene: TRBJ2-1
abundance: many
v_gene: TRBV24-1
d_gene: .
CDR3nt: TGTGCCACCAGTTGGAGACTAGGTCGGGATAGGAATGAGCAGTTCTTC
CDR3aa: CATSWRLGRDRNEQFF

j_gene: TRBJ1-2
abundance: once
v_gene: TRBV6-1
d_gene: .
CDR3nt: TGTGCCAGCAGCCCGATTGAAGGGCACTATGGCTACACCTTC
CDR3aa: CASSPIEGHYGYTF

j_gene: TRBJ1-2
abundance: many
v_gene: TRBV6-1
d_gene: .
CDR3nt: TGTGCCAGCAGTGAAGTTAACTATGGCTACACCTTC
CDR3aa: CASSEVNYGYTF

j_gene: TRBJ2-7
abundance: many
v_gene: TRBV3-2
d_gene: .
CDR3nt: TGTGCCAGCAGCCAAGGCGCGACTAGCGGTGGATTCTCCTACGAGCAGTACTTC
CDR3aa: CASSQGATSGGFSYEQYF

j_gene: TRBJ2-3
abundance: few
v_gene: TRBV7-2
d_gene: TRBD2
CDR3nt: TGTGCCAGCAGCGGGAGACTAGCGGGAGGGGCAGATACGCAGTATTTT
CDR3aa: CASSGRLAGGADTQYF

j_gene: TRBJ1-6
abundance: .
v_gene: TRBV6-1
d_gene: .
CDR3nt: TGTGCCAGCAGTGCCCTCGGGACCCTAAATTCACCCCTCCACTTT
CDR3aa: CASSALGTLNSPLHF

j_gene: TRBJ2-3
abundance: many
v_gene: TRBV12-3/TRBV12-4
d_gene: TRBD1
CDR3nt: TGTGCCAGCAGTTTAGGCGGACAGGGAGATACGCAGTATTTT
CDR3aa: CASSLGGQGDTQYF

j_gene: TRBJ1-2
abundance: .
v_gene: TRBV3-1
d_gene: .
CDR3nt: TGTGCCAGCAGCACTAGAGGGAATCAACGGTATGGCTACACCTTC
CDR3aa: CASSTRGNQRYGYTF

j_gene: TRBJ2-4
abundance: .
v_gene: TRBV7-3
d_gene: TRBD2
CDR3nt: TGTGCCAGCAGCCGAACGGGGAGGGTAGGTGACATTCAGTACTTC
CDR3aa: CASSRTGRVGDIQYF

j_gene: TRBJ2-2
abundance: many
v_gene: TRBV4-2
d_gene: .
CDR3nt: TGTGCCAGCAGCCAAGAGACGGGGACGAACACCGGGGAGCTGTTTTTT
CDR3aa: CASSQETGTNTGELFF

j_gene: TRBJ1-6
abundance: .
v_gene: TRBV28
d_gene: .
CDR3nt: TGTGCCAGCAGGTCTTCACAGGGACCCCTCCACTTT
CDR3aa: CASRSSQGPLHF

j_gene: TRBJ2-1
abundance: many
v_gene: TRBV7-8
d_gene: TRBD2
CDR3nt: TGTGCCAGCAGCCTCCGACTAGCGGGAGAGCGGGGGCAGTTCTTC
CDR3aa: CASSLRLAGERGQFF

j_gene: TRBJ1-2
abundance: .
v_gene: TRBV24-1
d_gene: .
CDR3nt: TGTGCCCCCCCGAAGAGTAAGACTAACTATGGCTACACCTTC
CDR3aa: CAPPKSKTNYGYTF

j_gene: TRBJ2-2
abundance: many
v_gene: TRBV18
d_gene: .
CDR3nt: TGTGCCAGCTCACCCACCGGAGGAACGACAACGACCGGGGAGCTGTTTTTT
CDR3aa: CASSPTGGTTTTGELFF

j_gene: TRBJ1-2
abundance: .
v_gene: TRBV7-2
d_gene: .
CDR3nt: TGTGCCAGCAGCCCAGTATCGCGCCTATTCTACACCTTC
CDR3aa: CASSPVSRLFYTF

j_gene: TRBJ1-2
abundance: medium-sized
v_gene: TRBV30
d_gene: .
CDR3nt: TGTGCCTGGAGCGGACAGCATAACTATGGCTACACCTTC
CDR3aa: CAWSGQHNYGYTF

j_gene: TRBJ2-1
abundance: many
v_gene: TRBV9
d_gene: TRBD2
CDR3nt: TGTGCCAGCAGCGTAGACGAGGGAGGGCCCTACAATGAGCAGTTCTTC
CDR3aa: CASSVDEGGPYNEQFF

j_gene: TRBJ2-2
abundance: .
v_gene: TRBV5-1
d_gene: TRBD1
CDR3nt: TGCGCCAGCAGCTTGGCGCCGGGGACAGGGAACAACGGGGAGCTGTTTTTT
CDR3aa: CASSLAPGTGNNGELFF

j_gene: TRBJ2-1
abundance: .
v_gene: TRBV12-3/TRBV12-4
d_gene: TRBD2
CDR3nt: TGTGCCAGCACTCCTCCTCGGGGGAATCGTTGGACTAGCGGGTACAATGAGCAGTTCTTC
CDR3aa: CASTPPRGNRWTSGYNEQFF

j_gene: TRBJ2-2
abundance: many
v_gene: TRBV5-1
d_gene: .
CDR3nt: TGCGCCAGCAGCGGGGATCCCACCGGGGAGCTGTTTTTT
CDR3aa: CASSGDPTGELFF

j_gene: TRBJ1-3
abundance: .
v_gene: TRBV19
d_gene: TRBD1
CDR3nt: TGTGCCAGTAGTCTTATCGGACAGGGGACGGGAAACACCATATATTTT
CDR3aa: CASSLIGQGTGNTIYF

j_gene: TRBJ2-3
abundance: many
v_gene: TRBV27
d_gene: TRBD2
CDR3nt: TGTGCCAGCAGTTTAGGGAGGGGCAGAGGGGCAGATACGCAGTATTTT
CDR3aa: CASSLGRGRGADTQYF

j_gene: TRBJ2-3
abundance: many
v_gene: TRBV7-9
d_gene: TRBD2
CDR3nt: TGTGCCAGCAGACATTATGGGGGGGGGGCAGATACGCAGTATTTT
CDR3aa: CASRHYGGGADTQYF

j_gene: TRBJ2-3
abundance: .
v_gene: TRBV7-3
d_gene: .
CDR3nt: TGTGCCAGCAGCTGGGGGCACCAAAGCACAGATACGCAGTATTTT
CDR3aa: CASSWGHQSTDTQYF

j_gene: TRBJ2-7
abundance: .
v_gene: TRBV27
d_gene: .
CDR3nt: TGTGCCAGCAGCCCGGGTGCCTCCTACGAGCAGTACTTC
CDR3aa: CASSPGASYEQYF

j_gene: TRBJ1-2
abundance: .
v_gene: TRBV9
d_gene: TRBD1
CDR3nt: TGTGCCATCAGCGCCTCTGGACAGGGGCGCTATGGCTACACCTTC
CDR3aa: CAISASGQGRYGYTF

j_gene: TRBJ2-3
abundance: many
v_gene: TRBV27
d_gene: .
CDR3nt: TGTGCCAGCAGTTCCTCGACAGGCGGAGATACGCAGTATTTT
CDR3aa: CASSSSTGGDTQYF

j_gene: TRBJ1-1
abundance: many
v_gene: TRBV7-2
d_gene: .
CDR3nt: TGTGCCAGCCGAAACTCAGTGGACACTGAAGCTTTCTTT
CDR3aa: CASRNSVDTEAFF

j_gene: TRBJ2-5
abundance: many
v_gene: TRBV15
d_gene: .
CDR3nt: TGTGCCACCAGCAGAGATGCACGGGAGACCCAGTACTTC
CDR3aa: CATSRDARETQYF

j_gene: TRBJ1-5
abundance: many
v_gene: TRBV12-3/TRBV12-4
d_gene: .
CDR3nt: TGTGCCAGCAGTAAAGCAAGGGGGGGTCAGCCCCAGCATTTT
CDR3aa: CASSKARGGQPQHF

j_gene: TRBJ1-5
abundance: many
v_gene: TRBV28
d_gene: .
CDR3nt: TGTGCCAGCAGTTTAGACGGAGGCAATCAGCCCCAGCATTTT
CDR3aa: CASSLDGGNQPQHF

j_gene: TRBJ2-3
abundance: many
v_gene: TRBV24-1
d_gene: .
CDR3nt: TGTGCCACCAATGACCGGGACCACACTAGCACAGATACGCAGTATTTT
CDR3aa: CATNDRDHTSTDTQYF

j_gene: TRBJ1-1
abundance: many
v_gene: TRBV15
d_gene: .
CDR3nt: TGTGCCACCAGCAGAGGGAGACTCATGAACACTGAAGCTTTCTTT
CDR3aa: CATSRGRLMNTEAFF

j_gene: TRBJ2-2
abundance: many
v_gene: TRBV18
d_gene: TRBD2
CDR3nt: TGTGCCAGCTCACCTTCTAGCGGACCCACGAACACCGGGGAGCTGTTTTTT
CDR3aa: CASSPSSGPTNTGELFF

j_gene: TRBJ1-2
abundance: medium-sized
v_gene: TRBV20-1
d_gene: .
CDR3nt: TGCAGTGCTAGAAACAGGGACTATGGCTACACCTTC
CDR3aa: CSARNRDYGYTF